What follows are 18 T cell receptor beta chains derived from one specimen sequenced in a study of blood T cells in healthy people across ages. The second PCR ran about 6 to 11 cycles with a sample-barcoded 5' primer and J-beta primers. TCRdb independently ran MiXCR on the 5' RACE reads; one entry per CDR3 protein. The sample has more than 800,000 distinct CDR3 sequences, roughly 45% seen once; the top ten hold approximately 19%. The sample taken for sequencing was blood. The origin of the receptors is a woman aged 55 to 70 in good health.

The gene calls are TRBV20-1 and TRBJ2-5, with TRBD1 identical over 10 bases. There are 15 residues in the CDR3. The V and J ends lost 5 bases and 3 bases, in that order; junction bases with no gene match: 9. Germline V gene data show CDR1 as DFQATT and CDR2 as SNEGSKA (reference sequence). CDR3 sequence reads: CSAFLGTGVEETQYF. The CDR3 nucleotides read TGCAGTGCTTTCCTCGGGACAGGGGTCGAAGAGACCCAGTACTTC.

As for this clonotype: A read error may be the cause here, since a much bigger clone is one base away. The rearrangement joins TRBV27 to TRBJ2-7; 11 nucleotides align to TRBD1. Germline lookup yields CDR1 MNHEY and CDR2 SMNVEV (reference sequence). Trimming cost V 6 bases and J 12 bases; bases outside gene matches: 7. The CDR3 has 12 amino acids. CDR3 DNA: TGTGCCAGCAGAGGGGACAGGGGGGAAACGTACTTC. Translated, it gives CASRGDRGETYF.

This clonotype occurred many times. The chain links TRBV3-1 to TRBJ2-7, with unresolved D. CDR3 length: 13 amino acids. V was pared by 2 bases and J by 0 bases, with 5 bases between. The germline CDR1 and CDR2 sequences are LGHDT and YNNKEL (reference sequence). The CDR3, as DNA: TGTGCCAGCAGCCAAATACCCTCCTACGAGCAGTACTTC. This sequence encodes CASSQIPSYEQYF.

The chain recombines TRBV18 with TRBJ2-3; 7 bases map to TRBD2. V lost 6 bases, J lost 4 bases, and 13 bases stayed unmatched. This CDR3 is built from 16 residues. Germline V lookup: CDR1 KGHSH, CDR2 LQKENI. The CDR3 region has the DNA TGTGCCAGCTCCGGTATCCGGACTAGAGGGGCAGATACGCAGTATTTT. It specifies CASSGIRTRGADTQYF.

The chain is built from TRBV15 and TRBJ2-7; 12 positions match TRBD1. The DNA end favors TRBJ2-5, so the J call may be wrong. CDR3 size: 19 residues. CDR1 is LNHNV, CDR2 YYDKDF, per germline (reference sequence). CDR3 protein: CATSRDRDRGPQFGETQYF. The CDR3 DNA reads TGTGCCACCAGCAGAGATCGGGACAGGGGGCCTCAGTTCGGGGAGACCCAGTACTTC.

Many counts were recorded for this clonotype. The chain couples TRBV29-1 to TRBJ2-1; no clear D gene. This CDR3 region has 11 residues. Deletions cut 3 bases from V and 8 bases from J, with 8 bases between. Germline V gene sequence: CDR1 SQVTM, CDR2 ANQGSEA. This CDR3 is CSVDAWDEQFF. As DNA, the CDR3 is TGCAGCGTTGACGCCTGGGATGAGCAGTTCTTC.

As DNA, the CDR3 is TGTGCCAGCAGTTACCTCAATAGCAATCAGCCCCAGCATTTT. It is translated as CASSYLNSNQPQHF. This chain links TRBV28 with TRBJ1-5; D unclear. Trimming shortened V by 4 bases and J by 0 bases, and 7 bases separated the two germline ends. CDR3 length equals 14 residues. Looked up from germline, CDR1 is MDHEN and CDR2 is SYDVKM. The full variable domain, with the rest looked up from reference TRBV28 and TRBJ1-5, is DVKVTQSSRYLVKRTGEKVFLECVQDMDHENMFWYRQDPGLGLRLIYFSYDVKMKEKGDIPEGYSVSREKKERFSLILESASTNQTSMYLCASSYLNSNQPQHFGDGTRLSIL.

The V gene is TRBV29-1, the J gene TRBJ2-7; TRBD1 matches 11 bases. Germline CDR1 SQVTM, CDR2 ANQGSEA. V lost 7 bases to trimming and J lost 5 bases; unmatched junction nucleotides: 7. The CDR3 length is 13 residues. CDR3 DNA sequence: TGCAGCGCTCCGGGACAGGGGGTGGACGAGCAGTACTTC. Translating gives CSAPGQGVDEQYF.

The J gene is TRBJ2-3, the V gene TRBV7-2, with TRBD2 matching over 8 bases. The germline V gene has CDR1 SGHTA and CDR2 FQGNSA. With 7 bases clipped from V and 2 bases from J, the junction kept 5 bases outside the gene matches. This CDR3 region has 14 residues. The CDR3 sequence is CASKPGGVTDTQYF. CDR3 coding DNA: TGTGCCAGCAAGCCCGGGGGGGTCACAGATACGCAGTATTTT. Full variable domain (outside the CDR3, taken from reference TRBV7-2 and TRBJ2-3): GAGVSQSPSNKVTEKGKDVELRCDPISGHTALYWYRQSLGQGLEFLIYFQGNSAPDKSGLPSDRFSAERTGGSVSTLTIQRTQQEDSAVYLCASKPGGVTDTQYFGPGTRLTVL.

This chain joins TRBV15 and TRBJ2-3; 13 nucleotides match TRBD2. Germline CDR1 reads LNHNV; CDR2 reads YYDKDF (reference sequence). The J segment lost 6 bases and the V segment lost 4 bases, leaving 7 bases of the junction unmatched. CDR3 length equals 16 residues. The DNA of the CDR3 is TGTGCCACCAGCAAAGAGACTAGCGGGAGGTTCGATACGCAGTATTTT. Translated, it gives CATSKETSGRFDTQYF.

V and J are TRBV10-2 and TRBJ1-2, with 8 bases lining up with TRBD1. This CDR3 is 16 amino acids long. Germline CDR1 reads WSHSY; CDR2 reads SAAADI. Trimming removed 5 bases from V and 4 bases from J; junction bases left unmatched: 12. The CDR3 nucleotides are TGCGCCAGCAGTTCCCCCCGGACAGGGCTCGGCTATGGCTACACCTTC. Amino acids: CASSSPRTGLGYGYTF.

The rearrangement uses TRBV5-1 and TRBJ1-1; D uncertain. V lost 0 bases, J lost 5 bases, and 11 bases lay in between. This CDR3 spans 14 amino acids. Per germline, CDR1 SGHRS and CDR2 YFSETQ. Here the CDR3 reads CASSLVDSGTEAFF. CDR3 DNA sequence: TGCGCCAGCAGCTTGGTGGATTCGGGGACTGAAGCTTTCTTT.

The genes are TRBV3-1 and TRBJ2-2; TRBD2 aligns across 7 bases. V dropped 2 bases and J dropped 1; count of bases not matched to a gene: 1. The germline V gene has CDR1 LGHDT and CDR2 YNNKEL (reference sequence). The CDR3 runs to 15 residues. CDR3 amino acids: CASSQWGGNTGELFF. CDR3 sequence (DNA): TGTGCCAGCAGCCAATGGGGGGGGAACACCGGGGAGCTGTTTTTT.

The V and J genes are TRBV5-1 and TRBJ2-1, with TRBD2 identical over 12 bases. In germline, CDR1 is SGHRS, CDR2 YFSETQ. V dropped 6 bases and J dropped 7; count of bases not matched to a gene: 8. This CDR3 comprises 15 residues. CDR3 amino acids: CASTLAGGPSNEQFF. The DNA for the CDR3 is TGCGCCAGCACCCTAGCGGGAGGGCCCTCAAATGAGCAGTTCTTC.

This clonotype was seen a handful of times. The V gene is TRBV20-1, the J gene TRBJ2-1; D unclear. Trimming shortened V by 6 bases and J by 6 bases, and 6 bases separated the two germline ends. The length of the CDR3 is 10 residues. Germline assignment: CDR1 DFQATT and CDR2 SNEGSKA (reference sequence). The CDR3 is CSADSNEQFF. The CDR3 region has the DNA TGCAGTGCGGATTCCAATGAGCAGTTCTTC.

The J gene is TRBJ2-5, the V gene TRBV3-1; TRBD2 matches at 11 bases. V lost 7 bases and J lost 5; bases outside the gene matches: 12. The CDR3 covers 16 residues. Germline values: CDR1 LGHDT, CDR2 YNNKEL (reference sequence). The CDR3 bases are TGTGCCAGCACACGTGGTACTAGCGGGAGTGGTGAGACCCAGTACTTC. Its translation is CASTRGTSGSGETQYF.

V is TRBV6-1 and J is TRBJ2-7; 9 nucleotides agree with TRBD1. CDR3 size: 14 residues. V trimming: 2 bases; J trimming: 4 bases; junction bases outside the gene matches: 3. The germline gives CDR1 MNHNS, CDR2 SASEGT. As DNA, the CDR3 is TGTGCCAGCAGTGAAATGGGACAGGGTTACGAGCAGTACTTC. It encodes CASSEMGQGYEQYF.

V gene TRBV29-1 combines with J gene TRBJ2-5; D is ambiguous. Looked up from germline, CDR1 is SQVTM and CDR2 is ANQGSEA. Trimming took off 5 bases at V and 1 base at J, with 14 bases between the two ends. The CDR3 extends over 14 amino acids. The CDR3 region is CSVRDWTPQETQYF. CDR3 DNA: TGCAGCGTTCGAGACTGGACCCCCCAAGAGACCCAGTACTTC.